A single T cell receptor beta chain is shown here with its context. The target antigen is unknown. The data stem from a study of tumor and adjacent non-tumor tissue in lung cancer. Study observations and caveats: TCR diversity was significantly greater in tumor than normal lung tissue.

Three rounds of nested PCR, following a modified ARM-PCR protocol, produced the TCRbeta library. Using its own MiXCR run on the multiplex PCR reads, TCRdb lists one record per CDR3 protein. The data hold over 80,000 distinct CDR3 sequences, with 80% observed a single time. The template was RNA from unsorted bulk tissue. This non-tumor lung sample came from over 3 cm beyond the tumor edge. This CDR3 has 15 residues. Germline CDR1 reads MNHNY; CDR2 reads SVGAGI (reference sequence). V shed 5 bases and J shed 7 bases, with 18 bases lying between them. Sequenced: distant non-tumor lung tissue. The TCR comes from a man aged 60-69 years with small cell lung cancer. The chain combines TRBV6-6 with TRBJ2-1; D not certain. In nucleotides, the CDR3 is TGTGCCAGCAGTGAACTAACGGGCTTAGGGAATGAGCAGTTCTTC. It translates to CASSELTGLGNEQFF.